The 14 T cell receptor beta chains below were found in one sample sequenced in a study of OX40 agonist ivuxolimab in advanced cancers. Sequencing was performed with immunoSEQ multiplex PCR; in TCRdb, only in-frame clones are kept and a portion is missing. The data contain about 50,000 clones, roughly 90% of them singletons. Sequenced here: CD4+ or CD8+ T cells sorted from blood, sampled in a trial of the OX40 agonist ivuxolimab. These receptors were taken from an adult with an advanced solid tumor such as melanoma, head and neck, liver or kidney cancer.

The chain combines TRBV30 with TRBJ1-4; 9 nucleotides align to TRBD1. With 1 base clipped from V and 11 bases from J, the junction kept 11 bases outside the gene matches. Germline values: CDR1 GTSNPN, CDR2 SVGIG (reference sequence). This CDR3 region has 15 residues. CDR3 protein: CAWSAWTGEVGKLFF. CDR3 coding DNA: TGTGCCTGGAGTGCCTGGACAGGGGAGGTCGGGAAACTGTTTTTT.

The V and J genes are TRBV5-4 and TRBJ2-1; 11 positions agree with TRBD1. Trimming took 4 bases from V and 2 from J; bases not matched to a gene: 2. The CDR3 spans 15 residues. From germline, CDR1 is SGHNT and CDR2 YYREEE (reference sequence). CDR3: CASSQGQGAYNEQFF. In DNA, the CDR3 is TGTGCCAGCAGCCAGGGACAGGGGGCCTACAATGAGCAGTTCTTC.

The chain links TRBV27 to TRBJ2-7; TRBD2 matches 11 bases. Looked up from germline, CDR1 is MNHEY and CDR2 is SMNVEV (reference sequence). This CDR3 is built from 16 residues. The junction had 10 bases not matched to a gene; V was cut back by 5 bases and J by 4 bases. CDR3 sequence (DNA): TGTGCCAGCAGTCCTACTAGCGGGAGATGGGTTTACGAGCAGTACTTC. Translation gives CASSPTSGRWVYEQYF.

V and J are TRBV4-1 and TRBJ2-3; 11 positions match TRBD2. Unmatched junction bases numbered 4, after V lost 1 base and J lost 4 bases. Germline lookup yields CDR1 MGHRA and CDR2 YSYEKL. CDR3 length: 16 residues. The CDR3 spells CASSQATTSGADTQYF. The DNA for the CDR3 is TGCGCCAGCAGCCAAGCCACGACTAGCGGGGCAGATACGCAGTATTTT.

The chain is built from TRBV28 and TRBJ2-2; 7 bases agree with TRBD2. There are 16 residues in the CDR3. Losses at the gene ends were 6 bases for V and 2 bases for J; bases not matched to a gene: 9. Germline V gene data show CDR1 as MDHEN and CDR2 as SYDVKM. The CDR3 region has the DNA TGTGCCAGCAGACCCTCAATAGCGGGCAACACCGGGGAGCTGTTTTTT. Translating it yields CASRPSIAGNTGELFF.

This clone has a single count. The chain links TRBV19 to TRBJ1-1; 7 bases are a match to TRBD1. The CDR3 totals 14 residues. V lost 6 bases and J lost 6; bases outside the gene matches: 10. CDR1 is LNHDA and CDR2 is SQIVND in the germline V gene (reference sequence). The DNA of the CDR3 is TGTGCCAGTAGGCAAAGGGGGCGCGAGGCTGAAGCTTTCTTT. It encodes CASRQRGREAEAFF.

The CDR3 DNA reads as TGTGCCAGCAGCTTAGCGGGACGGAGTGGTGAGCAGTTCTTC. It specifies CASSLAGRSGEQFF. This chain links TRBV7-3 with TRBJ2-1; D is possibly TRBD2 (6 bases). With 2 bases removed from V and 9 bases from J, the gap between germline ends came to 14 bases. The CDR3 extends over 14 amino acids. Germline CDR1 SGHTA, CDR2 FQGTGA.

The J gene is TRBJ2-4, the V gene TRBV5-1, with D uncertain. The CDR3 has 15 amino acids. Trimming removed 0 bases at V and 5 bases at J, with 12 bases between. Germline assignment: CDR1 SGHRS and CDR2 YFSETQ. The CDR3 protein is CASSLGGKSENIQYF. The CDR3 DNA is TGCGCCAGCAGCTTGGGGGGTAAAAGCGAAAACATTCAGTACTTC.

The chain is built from TRBV5-4 and TRBJ2-5; 8 nucleotides line up with TRBD1. Trimming cost V 0 bases and J 4 bases; bases outside gene matches: 2. From germline, CDR1 is SGHNT and CDR2 YYREEE (reference sequence). CDR3 length equals 14 residues. CDR3 amino acids: CASSLGQGRETQYF. CDR3 DNA sequence: TGTGCCAGCAGCTTGGGACAGGGGAGAGAGACCCAGTACTTC.

The chain links TRBV4-2 to TRBJ2-5, with D uncertain. The J call may be wrong; the DNA end is better matched by TRBJ2-7. The CDR3 has 12 residues. Germline V gives CDR1 LGHNA, CDR2 YNFKEQ. This chain's CDR3 is CASSQDSGEQYF. The CDR3, as DNA: TGTGCCAGCAGCCAAGATTCCGGCGAGCAGTACTTC.

V and J are TRBV19 and TRBJ2-2, with 9 bases lining up with TRBD1. J gave up 6 bases and V 7 bases, and 6 bases lay outside the gene matches. CDR1 and CDR2 (germline): LNHDA, SQIVND (reference sequence). This CDR3 is built from 14 residues. CDR3 nucleotide sequence: TGTGCCAGTAAATGGGGGACAGGGCCCGGGGAGCTGTTTTTT. It codes for CASKWGTGPGELFF. Supplemented by reference TRBV19 and TRBJ2-2, the full variable domain reads DGGITQSPKYLFRKEGQNVTLSCEQNLNHDAMYWYRQDPGQGLRLIYYSQIVNDFQKGDIAEGYSVSREKKESFPLTVTSAQKNPTAFYLCASKWGTGPGELFFGEGSRLTVL.

The V and J genes are TRBV6-1 and TRBJ2-2, with D possibly being TRBD1 (5 bases). Germline CDR1 MNHNS, CDR2 SASEGT. Between the trimmed V and J ends, which lost 2 bases and 4 bases, there was a span of 5 bases. CDR3 length: 13 residues. CDR3 residues: CASSEQGTGELFF. The DNA for the CDR3 is TGTGCCAGCAGTGAACAGGGCACCGGGGAGCTGTTTTTT.

This chain uses TRBV27 with TRBJ2-5; D is possibly TRBD1 (5 bases). The ends were cut back, 3 bases at V and 1 base at J, with 6 bases in the middle. The CDR3 is 13 amino acids. Germline CDR1 MNHEY, CDR2 SMNVEV (reference sequence). The CDR3 sequence is CASSLQGQETQYF. CDR3 coding DNA: TGTGCCAGCAGTTTGCAGGGCCAAGAGACCCAGTACTTC.

The chain employs TRBV6-9 and TRBJ2-5; 7 nucleotides align to TRBD1. The V gene end was trimmed by 7 bases and the J gene end by 3 bases; junction bases not matched to a gene: 2. The CDR3 runs to 12 residues. The V gene's germline CDR1 is MNHGY and CDR2 SVAAGI. This CDR3 reads CASTDREETQYF. The CDR3 DNA reads TGTGCCAGCACCGACAGGGAAGAGACCCAGTACTTC.